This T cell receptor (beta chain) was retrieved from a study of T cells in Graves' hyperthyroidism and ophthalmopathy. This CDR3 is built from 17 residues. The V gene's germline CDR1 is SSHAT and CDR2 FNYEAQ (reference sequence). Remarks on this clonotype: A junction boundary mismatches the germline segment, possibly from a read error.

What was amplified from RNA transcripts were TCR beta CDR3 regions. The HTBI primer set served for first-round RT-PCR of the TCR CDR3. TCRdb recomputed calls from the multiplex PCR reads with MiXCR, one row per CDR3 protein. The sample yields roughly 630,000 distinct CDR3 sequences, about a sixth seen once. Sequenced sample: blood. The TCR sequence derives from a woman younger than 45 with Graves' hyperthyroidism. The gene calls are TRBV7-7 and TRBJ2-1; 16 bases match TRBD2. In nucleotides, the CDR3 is TGTGCTAGCAGCTCCGGGACTAGCGGGAGGGCCAGCAATGAGCAGTTCTTC. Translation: CASSSGTSGRASNEQFF.